The next 5 T cell receptor beta chains were all read from a single sample in a study of control samples from healthy donors and cancer patients. Some clones are missing from TCRdb's copy, which holds only in-frame ones; the method was immunoSEQ multiplex PCR. The table lists some 120,000 clones, approximately 92% of them singletons. Input material: PBMCs. Receptors were obtained from a woman between 45 and 60 years old with colorectal cancer.

The genes are TRBV30 and TRBJ2-7; 9 nucleotides align to TRBD1. The length of the CDR3 is 14 residues. V gave up 3 bases and J gave up 5 bases; unmatched junction bases: 8. From germline, CDR1 is GTSNPN and CDR2 SVGIG (reference sequence). Here the CDR3 DNA reads TGTGCCTGGAGCCCCGGACAGGGGTACAACGAGCAGTACTTC. Translated, it gives CAWSPGQGYNEQYF. Supplemented by reference TRBV30 and TRBJ2-7, the full variable domain reads SQTIHQWPATLVQPVGSPLSLECTVEGTSNPNLYWYRQAAGRGLQLLFYSVGIGQISSEVPQNLSASRPQDRQFILSSKKLLLSDSGFYLCAWSPGQGYNEQYFGPGTRLTVT.

This clone occurred a few times. The chain employs TRBV19 and TRBJ1-5, with D perhaps TRBD1 (5 bases). This CDR3 spans 13 amino acids. Per the germline V gene, CDR1 is LNHDA and CDR2 is SQIVND (reference sequence). V lost 5 bases to trimming and J lost 3 bases, with 8 bases between them. For the CDR3, the DNA is TGTGCCAGTAGTGCACAGGTCAATCAGCCCCAGCATTTT. Translation: CASSAQVNQPQHF.

The CDR3 DNA sequence: TGTGCCAGCAGCGGGGCGGGTGGCTACACCTTC. Translated: CASSGAGGYTF. The chain combines TRBV6-5 with TRBJ1-2, with a weak D call TRBD1 (5 bases). CDR3 length: 11 amino acids. Trimming left V 6 bases short and J 7 bases short, with 9 bases between. Looked up from germline, CDR1 is MNHEY and CDR2 is SVGAGI.

The chain has TRBV2 and TRBJ2-5; a weak D match, TRBD2 (5 bases). This CDR3 has 13 residues. Trimming pared 4 bases from V and 7 bases from J, leaving 13 bases between. CDR1 and CDR2 (germline): SNHLY, FYNNEI. The CDR3 nucleotides read TGTGCCAGCAGTGCGGGGTCAAAGGGGACCCAGTACTTC. This translates into CASSAGSKGTQYF.

The rearrangement links TRBV18 to TRBJ2-5; D call uncertain. The CDR3 is 13 residues long. Germline V gives CDR1 KGHSH, CDR2 LQKENI. Trimming stripped 4 bases from V and 0 bases from J, with 6 bases between. In DNA form, the CDR3 reads TGTGCCAGCTCACTAGATTACCAAGAGACCCAGTACTTC. This translates into CASSLDYQETQYF.